The rows below give T cell receptor beta chains drawn from one sample of a study of blood T cell repertoires in COVID-19. Libraries were prepared by immunoSEQ multiplex PCR; TCRdb keeps only in-frame clonotypes and omits some of them. Of hundreds of thousands of clones in the sample, approximately 85% were seen once. The sequencing input was PBMCs or T cells enriched from blood (not recorded which). The receptors come from a woman in her fifties or sixties who had recovered from COVID-19. Both conserved end residues are part of each CDR3. The D gene is left open where the match is weak. Only some rows state a clone size, as once, few, many or a class for expanded clones.

CDR3 protein,CDR3 DNA,D gene,J gene,V gene,clone size
CASSSGQGSEQYF,TGTGCCAGCAGCTCGGGACAGGGATCTGAGCAGTACTTC,TRBD1,TRBJ2-7,TRBV7-3,-
CASWGGDGYTF,TGTGCCAGCTGGGGCGGAGATGGCTACACCTTC,-,TRBJ1-2,TRBV2,-
CAWSVGRGGYEQYF,TGTGCCTGGAGTGTTGGTCGGGGAGGTTACGAGCAGTACTTC,-,TRBJ2-7,TRBV30,many
CASSQDRDTGTGAYEQYF,TGTGCCAGCAGCCAAGATCGAGATACCGGGACAGGGGCCTACGAGCAGTACTTC,TRBD1,TRBJ2-7,TRBV4-2,-
CASSLPTTGGAGELFF,TGTGCCAGCAGCTTACCTACGACAGGGGGCGCGGGGGAGCTGTTTTTT,TRBD1,TRBJ2-2,TRBV7-9,-
CAISENVASRYEQYF,TGTGCCATCAGTGAGAACGTCGCTAGTCGATACGAGCAGTACTTC,-,TRBJ2-7,TRBV10-3,once
CASSANRDGYTF,TGTGCCAGCAGCGCCAATCGGGATGGCTACACCTTC,-,TRBJ1-2,TRBV9,once
CASSRQNTEAFF,TGTGCCAGCTCGCGACAGAACACTGAAGCTTTCTTT,-,TRBJ1-1,TRBV18,few
CASRQVAGLLYEQYF,TGTGCCAGCAGGCAAGTCGCAGGGCTCTTGTACGAGCAGTACTTC,-,TRBJ2-7,TRBV11-3,-
CASSQVLISTDTQYF,TGCGCCAGCAGCCAAGTACTAATTAGCACAGATACGCAGTATTTT,-,TRBJ2-3,TRBV4-1,-
CASSHYEQYF,TGTGCCAGCAGTCACTACGAGCAGTACTTC,-,TRBJ2-7,TRBV2,-
CASSVLGSSGEQYF,TGTGCCAGCAGCGTATTAGGCTCCTCAGGCGAGCAGTACTTC,-,TRBJ2-7,TRBV9,-
CASSQQAGTGGYEQYF,TGTGCCAGCAGCCAGCAAGCCGGGACAGGAGGCTACGAGCAGTACTTC,TRBD1,TRBJ2-7,TRBV4-2,once
CASSRLNAAANEKLFF,TGTGCCAGCAGCCGCCTCAATGCGGCAGCTAATGAAAAACTGTTTTTT,-,TRBJ1-4,TRBV14,-
CASSPFLNQPQHF,TGTGCCAGCAGCCCCTTCTTGAATCAGCCCCAGCATTTT,-,TRBJ1-5,TRBV28,-